Listed here are 5 T cell receptor beta chains from one sample, sequenced in a study of blood T cell repertoires in COVID-19. This table comes from immunoSEQ multiplex PCR, and its TCRdb copy is limited to in-frame clones, with some not included. The repertoire holds under 500,000 clones, with approximately 90% as singletons. The specimen was peripheral blood. The receptor set was obtained from a woman aged 25-40 years with acute or convalescent COVID-19.

This clone was observed many times. J is TRBJ2-5 and V is TRBV10-1, with 11 bases identical to TRBD2. The CDR3 covers 13 residues. The germline V gene encodes CDR1 WNHNN and CDR2 SYGVQD (reference sequence). J was trimmed by 5 bases and V by 10 bases; bases with no gene match: 6. Here the CDR3 DNA reads TGCGCCACCCTTAGCGGGGGGGAGGAGACCCAGTACTTC. Encoded protein: CATLSGGEETQYF.

The CDR3 DNA is TGTGCCAGCAGAAGAACAGGGGCAGGCGAAAAACTGTTTTTT. This sequence encodes CASRRTGAGEKLFF. This chain joins TRBV6-5 and TRBJ1-4; 7 bases align to TRBD1. The ends lost 6 bases at V and 8 bases at J; junction bases unmatched: 9. The CDR3 runs to 14 residues. The V gene's germline CDR1 is MNHEY and CDR2 SVGAGI.

The J gene is TRBJ2-7, the V gene TRBV6-1, with a tentative D call TRBD1 (7 bases). CDR3 length: 16 amino acids. V lost 3 bases and J lost 1, with 16 bases in between. Germline V gene sequence: CDR1 MNHNS, CDR2 SASEGT. The CDR3 spells CASSDLGRQGSYEQYF. The DNA of the CDR3 is TGTGCCAGCAGTGACCTCGGGAGACAGGGATCCTACGAGCAGTACTTC.

The chain joins TRBV2 to TRBJ2-1, with 9 bases matching TRBD2. Germline values: CDR1 SNHLY, CDR2 FYNNEI. With 4 bases clipped from V and 3 bases from J, the junction kept 7 bases outside the gene matches. The CDR3 covers 16 residues. CDR3 in DNA: TGTGCCAGCAGTGTTGAGCGGGGGGATCTCTACAATGAGCAGTTCTTC. It codes for CASSVERGDLYNEQFF. The full variable domain, its missing parts supplied by reference TRBV2 and TRBJ2-1, is EPEVTQTPSHQVTQMGQEVILRCVPISNHLYFYWYRQILGQKVEFLVSFYNNEISEKSEIFDDQFSVERPDGSNFTLKIRSTKLEDSAMYFCASSVERGDLYNEQFFGPGTRLTVL.

The chain is built from TRBV20-1 and TRBJ1-2; maybe TRBD1 (6 bases). Germline V gene lookup returns CDR1 DFQATT and CDR2 SNEGSKA (reference sequence). CDR3 length equals 13 residues. Trimming removed 3 bases from V and 2 bases from J, with 10 bases in between. The CDR3 reads CSASPQGNYGYTF. In nucleotides, the CDR3 is TGCAGTGCTAGTCCCCAGGGGAACTATGGCTACACCTTC.